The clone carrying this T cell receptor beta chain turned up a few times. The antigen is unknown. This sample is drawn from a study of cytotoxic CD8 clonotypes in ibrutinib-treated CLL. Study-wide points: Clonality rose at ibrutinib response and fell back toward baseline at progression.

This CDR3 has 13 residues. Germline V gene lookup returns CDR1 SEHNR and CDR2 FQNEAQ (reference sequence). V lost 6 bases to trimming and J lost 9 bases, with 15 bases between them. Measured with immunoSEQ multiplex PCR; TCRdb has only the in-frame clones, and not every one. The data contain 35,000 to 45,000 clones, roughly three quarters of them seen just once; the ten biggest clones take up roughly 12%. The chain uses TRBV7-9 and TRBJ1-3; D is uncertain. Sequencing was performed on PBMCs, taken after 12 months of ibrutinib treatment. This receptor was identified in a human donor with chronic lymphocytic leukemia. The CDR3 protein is CASSPDGMGTIYF. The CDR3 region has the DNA TGTGCCAGCAGTCCGGACGGAATGGGCACCATATATTTT.